This TCR beta chain came from a study of blood T cell repertoires in COVID-19. Study summary: Samples came from the United States, Italy and Spain, spanning acute and convalescent COVID-19.

Looked up from germline, CDR1 is SGDLS and CDR2 is YYNGEE. This CDR3 is 15 amino acids long. V was pared by 6 bases and J by 0 bases, with 15 bases between. Repertoires were generated with immunoSEQ multiplex PCR, while TCRdb's copy carries only in-frame clones and drops some. The sample records fewer than 250,000 clones, around 85% being singletons. This sequence originates from a woman between 50 and 59 years old with acute COVID-19. The J gene is TRBJ1-1, the V gene TRBV9; D is perhaps TRBD1 (5 bases). The sequenced sample was PBMCs or T cells enriched from blood (not recorded which). Here the CDR3 DNA reads TGTGCCAGCACCCCTGGGGGGACCATGAACACTGAAGCTTTCTTT. It encodes CASTPGGTMNTEAFF.